One TCR beta chain is described in this entry. What antigen it recognizes has not been identified. No per-base quality is available; no much larger clone lies one base away. The data are from a study of blood T cells in healthy people across ages (dated by TCRdb to between 2015 and 2016). A note on the overall study: In model experiments, template switching captured about one uniquely barcoded TCR beta cDNA molecule for every two T cells. Using deep sequencing normalized with unique cDNA molecular identifiers, the study measured how TCR beta repertoire diversity changes with age. Two additional independent replicas of 1 million unique cDNA reads from the same blood draw were analyzed for two donors (one aged 18 to 30 and one aged 80 or older). The donors were divided into four age groups: young (average about 15 years), middle-aged (about 40), aged (roughly 60) and long-lived (around 80). Points the paper makes about the study in general: Compared with the aged group, the long-lived group had more naive CD4+ T cells, fewer expanded clones and increased TCR diversity, suggesting age selection. Conclusive comparison of naive and antigen-experienced compartments was prevented by the profiling of bulk unsorted PBMCs. The CMV infection status of donors was not known, potentially confounding age-related changes in expanded clonotypes. Observed TCR beta diversity correlated strongly with the percentage of naive T cells measured by flow cytometry. Estimates of total diversity based on one million sequenced T cells were regarded as lower bounds and as underestimates. Observed TCR beta diversity per million T cells fell roughly linearly with age, and a significant reduction was already apparent by age around 44.

The library was made by 5' RACE. The run used an Illumina HiSeq 2500. A second about 7 to 12 cycle PCR used a sample-barcoded 5' primer and a J-beta primer mix. A unique molecular identifier was introduced onto each TCR beta cDNA molecule by a template-switch 5' adaptor carrying 12 random nucleotides. Each sample yielded at least 2.5 million CDR3-containing paired-end reads. First-strand cDNA synthesis was performed from all RNA using the Mint cDNA synthesis kit, with priming by a TRBC-specific oligonucleotide. All cDNA was treated with uracil-DNA glycosylase and then went through a first 18-cycle PCR with the universal primers M1SS and BC2_uni_R. Under the source paper's analysis protocol: Normalization of each sample was performed by random selection of 1 million high-quality reads, each carrying a distinct molecular identifier. Reads with shared molecular identifiers were discarded instead of being binned into consensus sequences. CDR3 identification, clonotype clustering and error correction used MiTCR with a Q25 quality threshold and the strictest error-elimination algorithm. Lower-bound total TCR beta diversity was estimated with a nonparametric unseen species model using Euler transformation. The public reads were quality trimmed at Q25 with fastp and then assembled into clones with MiXCR by TCRdb, keeping productive beta chains. Rows are combined by CDR3 protein, so each entry shows the most common genes and DNA. TCRdb's processing, not the authors', yielded these V and J calls. For this sample there are more than 650,000 distinct CDR3 sequences; around 24% appear just once. Of the sample, roughly 3.1% is held by the ten largest clones.

From a lookup of the germline V gene, CDR1 and CDR2 are ENHRY and SYGVKD. The junction shows trimming of 0 bases on V and 0 bases on J, and the gene matches do not reach 5 bases of it. The CDR3 covers 16 residues, taking in both the cysteine and the phenylalanine. Only the CDR3 DNA is retained, 48 bases long and in frame from the first base. The roughly 39 donors, aged about 6 to 100 years, were systemically healthy Caucasian individuals from Russia. Each donor gave roughly 9 milliliters of peripheral blood, drawn into EDTA-treated Vacutainer tubes. Ficoll-Paque density-gradient centrifugation was used to isolate PBMCs, with at least 7 million per sample. Trizol reagent was used to extract total RNA from the PBMCs, yielding at least 5.5 micrograms per sample. For every donor, an aliquot of PBMCs went through flow cytometry to measure the percentages of naive CD45RAhigh/CD27high T cells. The data were also submitted as part of a second study, on T cells of mothers and their children. Drawing on the second study: Nine systemically healthy Caucasian individuals, comprising three mothers and their six children, were included as donors. cDNA synthesis consumed the entire amount of extracted RNA, loaded at 1.5 ug RNA in each 15 ul reaction. In the second PCR, the M1S primer introduced both the sample barcodes and 2-4 random nucleotides. Over 10 million TCR beta CDR3 reads came from each mother, compared with some 3 million reads from each child. Thymic selection similarly shapes TCR recombination output in related and unrelated pairs, with minor effect from inherited differences. Normalized repertoire overlap in related mother-child pairs was always slightly higher than in unrelated mother-child pairs, but the difference was never significant. Persistent microchimeric T cell clones were not detected, at a sensitivity of approximately 100 clones per million clonotypes. In the study, deep NGS was used to compare the TCR beta repertoires of mothers and children, and features distinguishing related mother-child pairs from unrelated individuals were sought. On average, the children were roughly 11 +/- 4 years old, while the mothers were roughly 40 +/- 4 years old. After adapters were ligated using NEBNext reagents, the libraries underwent 100+100 nt paired-end sequencing on an Illumina HiSeq 2000. To prevent cross-contamination, the mother and child libraries were prepared a month apart and were sequenced in separate runs. For each donor, somewhere between roughly 500,000 and 2,100,000 distinct TCR beta clonotypes were identified. Naive TCR beta clonotypes were estimated from low-frequency clonotypes matched to each donor's FACS-determined naive share, without sorting.

The receptor's source is a boy aged 10-17 years in good health. Sequences were obtained from blood. This sequence uses TRBV10-3 and TRBJ2-7, and TRBD1 matches 7 of the central bases. The CDR3: CAISESRDRVSYEQYF. The DNA reads as follows: TGTGCCATCAGTGAGTCTCGCGACAGGGTCTCCTACGAGCAGTACTTC.